This T cell receptor (beta chain) was retrieved from a study of T cell clones after liver transplantation. Background on the study: Post-transplant blood was tracked for graft-donor-reactive T cell clones identified in a pre-transplant mixed lymphocyte reaction. Standard immunosuppression, with no induction, continued until 12-24 months after transplant. Samples came pre-transplant, pre-randomization before withdrawal, and post-randomization after withdrawal ended.

Points on this clone: Its antigen is unidentified.

Study findings and constraints: Post-transplant, graft-donor-reactive CD4 TCRbeta sequences in blood dropped significantly in most of the 8 subjects.

The assay was immunoSEQ multiplex PCR, and TCRdb's table has in-frame clones only and misses some. The repertoire holds 15,000 or so clones, with about nine tenths as singletons. This CDR3 comprises 14 residues. V shed 3 bases and J shed 5 bases, with 11 bases lying between them. The V gene's germline CDR1 is WNHNN and CDR2 SYGVQD (reference sequence). The input for sequencing was CD8+ T cells from blood, taken before liver transplant. This sequence originates from a human donor who received a liver transplant. The gene calls are TRBV10-1 and TRBJ2-4; tentatively, D is TRBD1 (5 bases). CDR3 protein: CASSDSGAENIQYF. DNA for the CDR3: TGCGCCAGCAGTGATTCTGGGGCGGAAAACATTCAGTACTTC.